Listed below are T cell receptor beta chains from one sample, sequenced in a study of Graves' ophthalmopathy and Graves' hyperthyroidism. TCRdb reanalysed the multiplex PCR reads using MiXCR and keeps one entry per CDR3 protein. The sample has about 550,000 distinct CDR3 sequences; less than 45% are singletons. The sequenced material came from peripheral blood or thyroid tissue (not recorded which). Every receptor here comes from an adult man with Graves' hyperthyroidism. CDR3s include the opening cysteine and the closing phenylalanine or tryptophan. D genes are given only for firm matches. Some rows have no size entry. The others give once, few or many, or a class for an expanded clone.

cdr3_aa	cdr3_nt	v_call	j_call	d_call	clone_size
CASSPGPPGQETQYF	TGTGCCAGCAGTCCCGGCCCGCCGGGACAAGAGACCCAGTACTTC	TRBV6-6	TRBJ2-5	NA	few
CATSARDRGEKLFF	TGTGCCACCAGCGCCCGGGACAGGGGTGAAAAACTGTTTTTT	TRBV15	TRBJ1-4	TRBD1	NA
CASSQDPAGDSYEQYF	TGCGCCAGCAGCCAAGATCCAGCGGGGGACTCCTACGAGCAGTACTTC	TRBV4-1	TRBJ2-7	TRBD2	NA
CASQGSPEAFF	TGTGCCAGCCAGGGTTCCCCTGAAGCTTTCTTT	TRBV10-3	TRBJ1-1	NA	many
CASGLPDGALGYTF	TGTGCTAGTGGTTTGCCCGACGGCGCCCTAGGCTACACCTTC	TRBV12-5	TRBJ1-2	NA	few
CATSDQGARYNEQFF	TGTGCCACCAGTGACCAAGGGGCGAGGTACAATGAGCAGTTCTTC	TRBV24-1	TRBJ2-1	NA	NA
CASSLSISTLNGNEQYF	TGTGCCAGCAGCTTGTCAATCTCGACTCTAAATGGCAACGAGCAGTACTTC	TRBV5-6	TRBJ2-7	NA	many
CASSQAQTGGSPEAFF	TGCGCCAGCAGCCAAGCTCAGACAGGGGGTAGCCCTGAAGCTTTCTTT	TRBV4-1	TRBJ1-1	TRBD1	NA
CASSAGRQDLTKLFF	TGTGCCAGCAGCGCAGGGAGGCAGGATTTGACAAAACTGTTTTTT	TRBV7-8	TRBJ1-4	NA	few
CASSGAGATEQYF	TGTGCCAGCAGCGGAGCGGGAGCAACCGAGCAGTACTTC	TRBV9	TRBJ2-7	TRBD2	many
CAISPTSGRTYEQYF	TGTGCCATCAGCCCGACTAGCGGGAGGACCTACGAGCAGTACTTC	TRBV10-3	TRBJ2-7	TRBD2	many
CASSLDRRGEETQYF	TGTGCCAGCAGCTTAGATCGAAGGGGAGAAGAGACCCAGTACTTC	TRBV7-8	TRBJ2-5	NA	many
CASSVDRDSPLHF	TGTGCCAGCAGCGTAGACAGGGACTCACCCCTCCACTTT	TRBV9	TRBJ1-6	NA	many
CASSSPAGLEQFF	TGTGCCAGCAGTTCTCCCGCGGGTCTAGAGCAGTTCTTC	TRBV7-2	TRBJ2-1	NA	once
CASSRDGPSGYNEQFF	TGTGCCAGCAGCCGTGATGGGCCTAGCGGATACAATGAGCAGTTCTTC	TRBV7-9	TRBJ2-1	TRBD2	NA
CASSRPKAQHF	TGTGCCAGCAGCCGTCCTAAGGCCCAGCATTTT	TRBV28	TRBJ1-5	NA	many
CASSPTLLQPLSGNTIYF	TGTGCCAGCAGCCCAACCCTACTACAACCCCTCTCTGGAAACACCATATATTTT	TRBV7-8	TRBJ1-3	NA	NA
CSSDEQFF	TGCAGTTCGGATGAGCAGTTCTTC	TRBV29-1	TRBJ2-1	NA	many
CATSDSGTGFDEQFF	TGTGCCACCAGTGATTCCGGGACAGGGTTTGATGAGCAGTTCTTC	TRBV24-1	TRBJ2-1	TRBD1	NA
CASTQGADTEASF	TGTGCCAGTACGCAGGGGGCTGACACTGAAGCTTCCTTT	TRBV19	TRBJ1-1	TRBD1	NA
CASSELGRVRF	TGTGCCAGCAGTGAATTGGGGCGGGTGCGCTTC	TRBV6-5	TRBJ1-2	NA	many
CATEGGTAYEQYF	TGTGCCACCGAGGGGGGTACCGCCTACGAGCAGTACTTC	TRBV24-1	TRBJ2-7	NA	few
CASSRGLARGAQETQYF	TGTGCCAGCAGCAGGGGACTAGCAAGAGGAGCCCAAGAGACCCAGTACTTC	TRBV7-6	TRBJ2-5	TRBD2	many